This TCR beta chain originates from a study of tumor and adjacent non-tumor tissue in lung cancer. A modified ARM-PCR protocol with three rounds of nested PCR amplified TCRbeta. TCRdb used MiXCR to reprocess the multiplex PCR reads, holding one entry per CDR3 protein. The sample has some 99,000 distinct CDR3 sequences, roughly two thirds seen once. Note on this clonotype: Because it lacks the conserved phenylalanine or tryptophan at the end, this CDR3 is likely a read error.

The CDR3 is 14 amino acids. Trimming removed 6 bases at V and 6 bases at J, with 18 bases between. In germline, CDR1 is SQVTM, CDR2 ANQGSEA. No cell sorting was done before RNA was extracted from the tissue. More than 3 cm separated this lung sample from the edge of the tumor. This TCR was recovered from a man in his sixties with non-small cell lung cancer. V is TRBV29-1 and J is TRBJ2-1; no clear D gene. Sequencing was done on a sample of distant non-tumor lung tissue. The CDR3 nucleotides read TGCAGCGTCGCTTTTAGGCAGGTTGGCAATGAGCAGTTCTTA. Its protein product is CSVAFRQVGNEQFL.